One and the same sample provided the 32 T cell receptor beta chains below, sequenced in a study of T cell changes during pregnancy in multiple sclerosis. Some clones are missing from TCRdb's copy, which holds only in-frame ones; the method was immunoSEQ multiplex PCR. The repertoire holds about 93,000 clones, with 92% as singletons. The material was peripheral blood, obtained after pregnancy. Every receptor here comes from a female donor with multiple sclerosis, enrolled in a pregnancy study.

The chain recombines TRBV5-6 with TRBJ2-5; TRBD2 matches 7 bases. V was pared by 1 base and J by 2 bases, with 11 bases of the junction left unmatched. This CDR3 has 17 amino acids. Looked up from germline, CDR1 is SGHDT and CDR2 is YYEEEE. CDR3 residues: CASSLWAGLAEQETQYF. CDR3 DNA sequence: TGTGCCAGCAGCTTGTGGGCTGGGCTAGCGGAGCAAGAGACCCAGTACTTC.

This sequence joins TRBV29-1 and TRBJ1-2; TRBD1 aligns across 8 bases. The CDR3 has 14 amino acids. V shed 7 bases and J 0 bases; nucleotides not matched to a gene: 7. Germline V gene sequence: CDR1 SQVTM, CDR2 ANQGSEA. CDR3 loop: CSADLQGANYGYTF. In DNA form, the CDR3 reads TGCAGCGCTGACTTACAGGGGGCTAACTATGGCTACACCTTC. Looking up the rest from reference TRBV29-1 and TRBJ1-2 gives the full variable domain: SAVISQKPSRDICQRGTSLTIQCQVDSQVTMMFWYRQQPGQSLTLIATANQGSEATYESGFVIDKFPISRPNLTFSTLTVSNMSPEDSSIYLCSADLQGANYGYTFGSGTRLTVV.

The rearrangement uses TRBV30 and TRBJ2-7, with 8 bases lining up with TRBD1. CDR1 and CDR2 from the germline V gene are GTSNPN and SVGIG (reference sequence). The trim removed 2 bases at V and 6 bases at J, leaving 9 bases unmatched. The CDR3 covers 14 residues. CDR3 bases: TGTGCCTGGAGTCCCCTGGACAGGGTAGGCGAGCAGTACTTC. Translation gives CAWSPLDRVGEQYF.

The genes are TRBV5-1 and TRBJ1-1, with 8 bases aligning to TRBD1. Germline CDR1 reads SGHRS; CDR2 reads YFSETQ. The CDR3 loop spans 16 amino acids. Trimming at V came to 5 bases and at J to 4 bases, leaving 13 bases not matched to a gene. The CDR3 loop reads CASRVQGAFGVTEAFF. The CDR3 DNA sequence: TGCGCCAGCAGGGTGCAGGGGGCATTTGGAGTCACTGAAGCTTTCTTT.

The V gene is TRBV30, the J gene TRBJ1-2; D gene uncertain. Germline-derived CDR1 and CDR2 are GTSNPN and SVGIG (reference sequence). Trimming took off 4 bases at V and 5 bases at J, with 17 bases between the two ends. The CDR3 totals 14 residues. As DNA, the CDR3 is TGTGCCTGGACCCTCCAAGGCGGGGTTTATGGCTACACCTTC. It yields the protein CAWTLQGGVYGYTF.

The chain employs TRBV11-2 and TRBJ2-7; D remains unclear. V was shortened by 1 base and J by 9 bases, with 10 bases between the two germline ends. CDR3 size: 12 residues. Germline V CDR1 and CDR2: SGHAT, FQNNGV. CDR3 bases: TGTGCCAGCAGCTTAGCCCCTTGGAGGCAGTACTTC. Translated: CASSLAPWRQYF.

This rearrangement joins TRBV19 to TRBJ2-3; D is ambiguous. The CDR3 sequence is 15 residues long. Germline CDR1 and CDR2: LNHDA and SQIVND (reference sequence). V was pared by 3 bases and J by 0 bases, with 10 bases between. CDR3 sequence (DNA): TGTGCCAGTAGTATGGAGTGGGTCAGCACAGATACGCAGTATTTT. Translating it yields CASSMEWVSTDTQYF.

The CDR3: CASSILPQGGGYTF. The CDR3 coding sequence is TGTGCCAGTAGTATCCTTCCCCAGGGAGGAGGCTACACCTTC. The genes are TRBV19 and TRBJ1-2; the D gene is possibly TRBD1 (5 bases). The CDR3 runs to 14 residues. The germline V and J ends were trimmed by 3 bases and 8 bases, with 16 bases remaining between them. Looked up from germline, CDR1 is LNHDA and CDR2 is SQIVND (reference sequence). Supplemented by reference TRBV19 and TRBJ1-2, the full variable domain reads DGGITQSPKYLFRKEGQNVTLSCEQNLNHDAMYWYRQDPGQGLRLIYYSQIVNDFQKGDIAEGYSVSREKKESFPLTVTSAQKNPTAFYLCASSILPQGGGYTFGSGTRLTVV.

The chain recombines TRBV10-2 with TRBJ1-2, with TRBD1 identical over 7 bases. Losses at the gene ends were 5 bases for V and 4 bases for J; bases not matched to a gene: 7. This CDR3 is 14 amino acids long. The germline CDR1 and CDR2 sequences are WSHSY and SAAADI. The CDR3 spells CASSPGQISYGYTF. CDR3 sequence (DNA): TGCGCCAGCAGTCCGGGACAGATTTCCTATGGCTACACCTTC.

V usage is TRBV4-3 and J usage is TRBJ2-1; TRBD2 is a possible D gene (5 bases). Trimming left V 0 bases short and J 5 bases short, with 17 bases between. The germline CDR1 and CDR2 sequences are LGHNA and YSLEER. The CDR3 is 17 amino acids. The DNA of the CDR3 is TGCGCCAGCAGCCAAGAAAAATCGAGCGGCGGCCACAATGAGCAGTTCTTC. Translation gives CASSQEKSSGGHNEQFF.

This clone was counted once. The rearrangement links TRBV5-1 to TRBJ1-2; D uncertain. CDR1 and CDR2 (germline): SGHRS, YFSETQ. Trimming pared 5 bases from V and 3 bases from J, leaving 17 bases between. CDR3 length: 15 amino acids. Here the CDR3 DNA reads TGCGCCAGCAGAGAAACGGGCGGGAGTCACTATGGCTACACCTTC. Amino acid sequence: CASRETGGSHYGYTF.

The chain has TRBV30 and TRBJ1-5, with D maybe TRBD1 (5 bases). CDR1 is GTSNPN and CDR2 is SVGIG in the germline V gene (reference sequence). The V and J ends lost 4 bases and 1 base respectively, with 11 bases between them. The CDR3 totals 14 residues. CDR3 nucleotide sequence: TGTGCCTGGAACGGCGGGGCCAGCAATCAGCCCCAGCATTTT. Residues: CAWNGGASNQPQHF.

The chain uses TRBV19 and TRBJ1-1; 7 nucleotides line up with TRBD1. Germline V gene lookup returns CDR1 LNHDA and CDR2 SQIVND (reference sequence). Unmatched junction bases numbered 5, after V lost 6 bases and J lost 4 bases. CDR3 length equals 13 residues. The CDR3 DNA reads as TGTGCCAGTAGCCACAGGGGCGTCACTGAAGCTTTCTTT. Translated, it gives CASSHRGVTEAFF. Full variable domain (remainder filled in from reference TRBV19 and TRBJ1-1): DGGITQSPKYLFRKEGQNVTLSCEQNLNHDAMYWYRQDPGQGLRLIYYSQIVNDFQKGDIAEGYSVSREKKESFPLTVTSAQKNPTAFYLCASSHRGVTEAFFGQGTRLTVV.

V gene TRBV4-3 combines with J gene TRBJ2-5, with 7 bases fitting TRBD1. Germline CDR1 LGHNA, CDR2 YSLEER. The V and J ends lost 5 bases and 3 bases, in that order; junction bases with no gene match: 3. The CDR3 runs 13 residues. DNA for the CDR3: TGCGCCAGCAGCAAAGGACAGGAAGAGACCCAGTACTTC. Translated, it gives CASSKGQEETQYF.

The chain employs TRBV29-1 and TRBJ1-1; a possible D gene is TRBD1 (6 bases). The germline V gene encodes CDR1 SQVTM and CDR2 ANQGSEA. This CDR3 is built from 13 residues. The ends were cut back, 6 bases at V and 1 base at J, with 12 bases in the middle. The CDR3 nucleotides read TGCAGCGTAAAGGACAGTGCGAACACTGAAGCTTTCTTT. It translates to CSVKDSANTEAFF.

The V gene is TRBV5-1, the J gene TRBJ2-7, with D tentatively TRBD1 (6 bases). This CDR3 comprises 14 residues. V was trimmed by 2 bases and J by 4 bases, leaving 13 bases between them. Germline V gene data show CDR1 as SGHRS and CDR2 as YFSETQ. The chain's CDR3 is CASSFQGDRYEQYF. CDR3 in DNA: TGCGCCAGCAGCTTCCAAGGTGACAGGTACGAGCAGTACTTC.

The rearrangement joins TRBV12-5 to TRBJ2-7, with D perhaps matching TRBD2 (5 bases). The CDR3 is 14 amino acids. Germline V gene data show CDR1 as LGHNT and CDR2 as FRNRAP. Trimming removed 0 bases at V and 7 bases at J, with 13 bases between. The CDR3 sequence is CASGLVLGLDEQYF. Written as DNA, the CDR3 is TGTGCTAGTGGTTTGGTACTAGGACTCGATGAGCAGTACTTC.

The CDR3 sequence is CASSRTGENQPQHF. The CDR3 DNA reads TGTGCCAGCAGCCGGACAGGGGAGAATCAGCCCCAGCATTTT. The chain combines TRBV7-2 with TRBJ1-5; 9 nucleotides agree with TRBD1. This CDR3 comprises 14 residues. Trimming took 5 bases from V and 4 from J; bases not matched to a gene: 3. The V gene's germline CDR1 is SGHTA and CDR2 FQGNSA.

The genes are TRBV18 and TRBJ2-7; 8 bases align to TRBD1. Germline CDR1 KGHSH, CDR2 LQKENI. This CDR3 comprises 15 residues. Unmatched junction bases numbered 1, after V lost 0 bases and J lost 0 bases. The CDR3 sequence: CASSPPGQASYEQYF. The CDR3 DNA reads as TGTGCCAGCTCACCACCGGGACAGGCCTCCTACGAGCAGTACTTC.

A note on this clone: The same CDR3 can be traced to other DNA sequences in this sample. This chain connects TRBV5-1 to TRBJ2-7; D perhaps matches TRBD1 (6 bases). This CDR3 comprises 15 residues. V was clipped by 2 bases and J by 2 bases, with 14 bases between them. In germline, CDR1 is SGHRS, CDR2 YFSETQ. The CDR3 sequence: CASSLQGTDPYEQYF. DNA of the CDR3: TGCGCCAGCAGCTTACAGGGTACGGACCCCTACGAGCAGTACTTC.

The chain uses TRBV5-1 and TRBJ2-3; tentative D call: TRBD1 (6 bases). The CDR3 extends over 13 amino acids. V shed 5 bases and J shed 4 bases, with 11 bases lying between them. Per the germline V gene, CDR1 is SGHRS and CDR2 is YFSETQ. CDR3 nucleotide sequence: TGCGCCAGCAGGACCGCAGGGGCAGATACGCAGTATTTT. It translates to CASRTAGADTQYF.

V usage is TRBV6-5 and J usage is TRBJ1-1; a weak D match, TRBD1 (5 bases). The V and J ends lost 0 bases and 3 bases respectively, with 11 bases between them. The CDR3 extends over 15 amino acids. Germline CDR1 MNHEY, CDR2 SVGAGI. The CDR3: CASSYSDVRDTEAFF. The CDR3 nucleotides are TGTGCCAGCAGTTACTCCGACGTCAGGGACACTGAAGCTTTCTTT.

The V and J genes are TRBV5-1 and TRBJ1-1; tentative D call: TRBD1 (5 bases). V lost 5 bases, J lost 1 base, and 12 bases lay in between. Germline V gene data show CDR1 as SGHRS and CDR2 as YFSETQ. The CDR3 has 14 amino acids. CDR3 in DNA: TGCGCCAGCAGGATACAGGATACGAACACTGAAGCTTTCTTT. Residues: CASRIQDTNTEAFF.

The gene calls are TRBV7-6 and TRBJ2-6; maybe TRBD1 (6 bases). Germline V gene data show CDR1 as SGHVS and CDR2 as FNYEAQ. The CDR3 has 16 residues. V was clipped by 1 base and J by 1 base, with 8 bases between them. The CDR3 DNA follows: TGTGCCAGCAGCTTAGACAGGGTATCTGGGGCCAACGTCCTGACTTTC. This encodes CASSLDRVSGANVLTF.

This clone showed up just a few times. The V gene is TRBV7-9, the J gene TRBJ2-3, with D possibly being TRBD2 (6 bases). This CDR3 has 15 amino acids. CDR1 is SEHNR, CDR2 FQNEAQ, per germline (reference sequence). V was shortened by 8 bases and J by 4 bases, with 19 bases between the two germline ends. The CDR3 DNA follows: TGTGCCAGCGGGAGTAGCGGCCCAGAGGCAGATACGCAGTATTTT. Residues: CASGSSGPEADTQYF.

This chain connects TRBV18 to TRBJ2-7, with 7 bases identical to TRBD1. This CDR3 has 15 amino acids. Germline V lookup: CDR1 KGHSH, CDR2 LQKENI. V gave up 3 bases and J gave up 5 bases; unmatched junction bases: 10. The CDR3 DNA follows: TGTGCCAGCTCACCTATGGCAGGGGGTGCAGACGAGCAGTACTTC. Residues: CASSPMAGGADEQYF.

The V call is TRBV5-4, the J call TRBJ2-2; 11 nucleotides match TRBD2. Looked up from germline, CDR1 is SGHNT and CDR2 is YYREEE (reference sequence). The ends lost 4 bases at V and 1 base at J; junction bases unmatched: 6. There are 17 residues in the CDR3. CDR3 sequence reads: CASSKNLAGGNTGELFF. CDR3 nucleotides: TGTGCCAGCAGCAAGAACCTAGCGGGAGGGAACACCGGGGAGCTGTTTTTT.

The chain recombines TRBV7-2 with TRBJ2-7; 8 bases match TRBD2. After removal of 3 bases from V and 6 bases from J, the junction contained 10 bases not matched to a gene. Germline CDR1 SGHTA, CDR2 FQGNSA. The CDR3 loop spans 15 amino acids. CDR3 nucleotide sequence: TGTGCCAGCAGCTTCGGACGGGGGGGCGTAAGCGAGCAGTACTTC. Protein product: CASSFGRGGVSEQYF.

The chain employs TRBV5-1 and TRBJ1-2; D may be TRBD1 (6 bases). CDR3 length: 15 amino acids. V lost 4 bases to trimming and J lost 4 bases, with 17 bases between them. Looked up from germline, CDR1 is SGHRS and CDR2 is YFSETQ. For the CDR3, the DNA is TGCGCCAGCAGCCCGGAGCCGGGGGGCGGCTATGGCTACACCTTC. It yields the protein CASSPEPGGGYGYTF.

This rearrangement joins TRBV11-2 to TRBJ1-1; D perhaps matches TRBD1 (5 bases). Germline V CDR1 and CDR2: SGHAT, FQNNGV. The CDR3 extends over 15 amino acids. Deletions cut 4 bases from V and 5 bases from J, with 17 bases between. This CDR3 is CASSSLEGSGTEAFF. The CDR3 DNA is TGTGCCAGCAGCTCCCTGGAGGGGTCAGGGACTGAAGCTTTCTTT.

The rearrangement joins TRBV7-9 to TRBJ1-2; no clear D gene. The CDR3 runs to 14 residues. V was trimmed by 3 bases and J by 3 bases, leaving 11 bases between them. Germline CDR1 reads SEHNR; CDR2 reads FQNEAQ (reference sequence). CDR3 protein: CASSLSYRHYGYTF. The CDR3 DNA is TGTGCCAGCAGCTTGTCCTACCGCCACTATGGCTACACCTTC.

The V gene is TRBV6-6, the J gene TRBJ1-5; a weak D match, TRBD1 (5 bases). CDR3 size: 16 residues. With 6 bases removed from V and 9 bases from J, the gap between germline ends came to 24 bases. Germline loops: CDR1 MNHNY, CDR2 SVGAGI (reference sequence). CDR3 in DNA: TGTGCCAGCAGGACCCCCGCGGGGGGTATTGACGGGCCCCAGCATTTT. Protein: CASRTPAGGIDGPQHF.